This TCR beta chain appears in the sequencing data of a study of blood T cell repertoires in COVID-19. Germline V CDR1 and CDR2: SGHNT, YENEEA. The CDR3 is made up of 13 amino acids. J was trimmed by 4 bases and V by 5 bases; bases with no gene match: 2. Method: immunoSEQ multiplex PCR; TCRdb's copy keeps in-frame clones and lacks some. The sample shows roughly 500,000 clones, around 89% of them seen only once. The specimen sequenced was PBMCs or T cells enriched from blood (not recorded which). The TCR sequence derives from a woman in her thirties or forties who had recovered from COVID-19. This chain links TRBV11-3 with TRBJ1-2; 9 nucleotides align to TRBD1. The CDR3 bases are TGTGCCAGCAGCCCACAGGGGGCCTATGGCTACACCTTC. Amino acid sequence: CASSPQGAYGYTF.